Given below is one T cell receptor beta chain in context. Germline values: CDR1 SGDLS, CDR2 YYNGEE. V lost 5 bases to trimming and J lost 3 bases; unmatched junction nucleotides: 6. The CDR3 extends over 15 amino acids. As handled by the study authors: Using reference gene primer amplification, nucleated cell counts were estimated. Data came from immunoSEQ multiplex PCR; TCRdb stores just in-frame clones and leaves some out. V and J calls and clone size are those listed in that table; D and trimming were worked out from the DNA. The sample lists about 190,000 clones, 70% to 85% occurring once. This sample is part of a study of blood T cell repertoires in COVID-19. Study background: Spain, Italy and the United States supplied samples that represented acute and convalescent COVID-19.

The sample taken for sequencing was peripheral blood. The source is a woman aged 50 to 60 with acute or convalescent COVID-19. The chain is built from TRBV9 and TRBJ2-3, with 10 bases lining up with TRBD2. As DNA, the CDR3 is TGTGCCAGCAGTCTTAGCGGGGGGACAACAGATACGCAGTATTTT. It encodes CASSLSGGTTDTQYF. Together with reference TRBV9 and TRBJ2-3, the CDR3 gives the full variable domain: DSGVTQTPKHLITATGQRVTLRCSPRSGDLSVYWYQQSLDQGLQFLIQYYNGEERAKGNILERFSAQQFPDLHSELNLSSLELGDSALYFCASSLSGGTTDTQYFGPGTRLTVL.